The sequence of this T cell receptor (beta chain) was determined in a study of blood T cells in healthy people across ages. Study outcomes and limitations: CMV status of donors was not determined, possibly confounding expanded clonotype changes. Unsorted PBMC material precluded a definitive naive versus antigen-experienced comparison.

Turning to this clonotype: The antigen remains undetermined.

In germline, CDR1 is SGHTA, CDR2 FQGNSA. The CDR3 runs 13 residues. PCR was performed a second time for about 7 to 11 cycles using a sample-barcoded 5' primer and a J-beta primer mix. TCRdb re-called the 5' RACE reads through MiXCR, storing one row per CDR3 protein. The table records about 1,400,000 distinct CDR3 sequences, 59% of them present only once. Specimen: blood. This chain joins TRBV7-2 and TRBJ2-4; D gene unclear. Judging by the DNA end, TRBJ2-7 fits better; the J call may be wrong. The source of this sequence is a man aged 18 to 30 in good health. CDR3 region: CASSLSHRYEQYF. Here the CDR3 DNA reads TGTGCCAGCAGCTTGTCACACCGATACGAGCAGTACTTC.